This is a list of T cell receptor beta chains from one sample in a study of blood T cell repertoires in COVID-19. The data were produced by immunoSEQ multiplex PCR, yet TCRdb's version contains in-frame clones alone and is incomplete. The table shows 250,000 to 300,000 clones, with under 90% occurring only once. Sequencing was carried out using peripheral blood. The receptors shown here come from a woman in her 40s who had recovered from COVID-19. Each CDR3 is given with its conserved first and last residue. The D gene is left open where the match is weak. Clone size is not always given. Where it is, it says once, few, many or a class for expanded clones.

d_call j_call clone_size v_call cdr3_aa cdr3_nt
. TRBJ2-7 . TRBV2 CASRGLNVKQYF TGTGCCAGCAGGGGACTCAACGTCAAGCAGTACTTC
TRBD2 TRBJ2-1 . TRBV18 CASSPRRLAGYNEQFF TGTGCCAGCTCACCACGGCGCCTAGCGGGTTACAATGAGCAGTTCTTC
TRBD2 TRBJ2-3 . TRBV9 CASSTSGTDTQYF TGTGCCAGCAGTACTAGCGGGACAGATACGCAGTATTTT
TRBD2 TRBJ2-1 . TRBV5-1 CASSPGLAGVRNEQFF TGCGCCAGCAGCCCGGGACTAGCGGGAGTCCGGAATGAGCAGTTCTTC
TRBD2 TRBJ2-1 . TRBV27 CASSLGGLAGTVPYNEQFF TGTGCCAGCAGTTTGGGTGGACTAGCGGGAACGGTACCCTACAATGAGCAGTTCTTC
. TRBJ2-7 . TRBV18 CASSPGLVLGQYF TGTGCCAGCTCACCGGGACTCGTGCTAGGGCAGTACTTC
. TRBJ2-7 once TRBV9 CASSVAGHGYEQYF TGTGCCAGCAGCGTAGCGGGACATGGCTACGAGCAGTACTTC
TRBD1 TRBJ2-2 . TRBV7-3 CASSAKDRSTGELFF TGTGCCAGCAGCGCCAAGGACAGGAGCACCGGGGAGCTGTTTTTT
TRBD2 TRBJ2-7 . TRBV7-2 CASSYRLAGGSYEQYF TGTGCCAGCAGCTACCGACTAGCGGGGGGCTCCTACGAGCAGTACTTC
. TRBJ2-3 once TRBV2 CASSVLENTQYF TGTGCCAGCAGTGTATTGGAGAATACGCAGTATTTT
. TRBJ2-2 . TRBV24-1 CATSDLRGGELFF TGTGCCACCAGTGATTTGCGAGGTGGGGAGCTGTTTTTT
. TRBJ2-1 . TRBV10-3 CAISGERDNEQFF TGTGCCATCAGTGGTGAGCGGGACAATGAGCAGTTCTTC
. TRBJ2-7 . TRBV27 CASSLGGLSSYEQYF TGTGCCAGCAGTTTAGGCGGACTAAGCTCCTACGAGCAGTACTTC
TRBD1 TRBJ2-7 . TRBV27 CASSTRDRPYEQYF TGTGCCAGCAGTACACGGGACAGGCCTTACGAGCAGTACTTC
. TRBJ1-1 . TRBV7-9 CASSLSGQPSEAFF TGTGCCAGCAGCTTATCAGGCCAGCCATCTGAAGCTTTCTTT
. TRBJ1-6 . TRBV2 CASSMDTQDLYSPLHF TGTGCCAGCAGCATGGACACCCAGGATCTTTATTCACCCCTCCACTTT
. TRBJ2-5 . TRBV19 CASSVQKERQYF TGTGCCAGTAGTGTGCAAAAAGAGCGCCAGTACTTC
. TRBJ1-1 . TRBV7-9 CASSPRGGTGNTEAFF TGTGCCAGCAGCCCGCGAGGGGGTACAGGGAACACTGAAGCTTTCTTT
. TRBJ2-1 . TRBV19 CASSIVPGEQFF TGTGCCAGTAGTATAGTGCCGGGAGAGCAGTTCTTC
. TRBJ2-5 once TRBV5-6 CASSLEGGSGLETQYF TGTGCCAGCAGCTTGGAGGGTGGGAGTGGGTTAGAGACCCAGTACTTC
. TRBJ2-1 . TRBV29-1 CSVEDQGRRTFGNEQFF TGCAGCGTTGAAGATCAGGGAAGGCGTACATTTGGCAATGAGCAGTTCTTC
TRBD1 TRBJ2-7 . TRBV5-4 CASSSRQGAREQYF TGTGCCAGCAGCTCCCGACAGGGGGCAAGGGAGCAGTACTTC
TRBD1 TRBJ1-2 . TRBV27 CASSSTGASYGYTF TGTGCCAGCAGTTCGACAGGGGCCTCCTATGGCTACACCTTC
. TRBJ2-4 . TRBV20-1 CSASTGQLAKNIQYF TGCAGTGCTAGTACCGGACAGCTAGCCAAAAACATTCAGTACTTC
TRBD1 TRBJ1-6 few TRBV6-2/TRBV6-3 CASSVDRGTNSPLHF TGTGCCAGCAGCGTCGACAGGGGAACTAATTCACCCCTCCACTTT
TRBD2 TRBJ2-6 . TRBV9 CASSPRTSGSGANVLTF TGTGCCAGCAGCCCGCGGACTAGCGGGAGTGGGGCCAACGTCCTGACTTTC
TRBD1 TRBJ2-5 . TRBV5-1 CASSPTGTGGSETQYF TGCGCCAGCAGCCCCACCGGGACAGGGGGATCTGAGACCCAGTACTTC
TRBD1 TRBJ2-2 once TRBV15 CATSRGQGAWTGELFF TGTGCCACCAGCAGAGGACAGGGGGCATGGACCGGGGAGCTGTTTTTT
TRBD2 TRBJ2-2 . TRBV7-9 CASSLGPVAGTNTGELFF TGTGCCAGCAGCTTAGGGCCGGTAGCGGGTACGAACACCGGGGAGCTGTTTTTT
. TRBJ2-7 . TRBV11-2 CASSSSQAAGYEQYF TGTGCCAGCAGCTCAAGCCAGGCAGCGGGCTACGAGCAGTACTTC
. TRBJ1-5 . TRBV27 CASSFSVNQPQHF TGTGCCAGCAGTTTCTCTGTCAATCAGCCCCAGCATTTT
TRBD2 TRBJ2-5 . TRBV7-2 CASSLAGGLETQYF TGTGCCAGCAGCTTAGCGGGAGGGTTGGAGACCCAGTACTTC
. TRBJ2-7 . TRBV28 CASSLSSREQYF TGTGCCAGCAGTTTATCGTCCCGCGAGCAGTACTTC